A single sample gave rise to the 11 T cell receptor beta chains below, sequenced in a study of blood T cell repertoires in COVID-19. Sequencing was performed with immunoSEQ multiplex PCR; in TCRdb, only in-frame clones are kept and a portion is missing. The sample has around 62,000 clones, 70% to 90% seen once. The sequenced sample was peripheral blood. Receptors were obtained from a man between 50 and 59 years old with acute or convalescent COVID-19.

The chain has TRBV6-5 and TRBJ1-4, with 11 positions matching TRBD1. The J segment lost 8 bases and the V segment lost 4 bases, leaving 3 bases of the junction unmatched. This CDR3 contains 14 residues. The germline gives CDR1 MNHEY, CDR2 SVGAGI. The CDR3: CASSWGQGGEKLFF. DNA for the CDR3: TGTGCCAGCAGTTGGGGACAGGGGGGCGAAAAACTGTTTTTT.

The CDR3 is CASSAGTGDETQYF. In DNA, the CDR3 is TGTGCCAGCAGTGCCGGGACAGGGGACGAGACCCAGTACTTC. The chain employs TRBV2 and TRBJ2-5; 10 nucleotides line up with TRBD1. Germline assignment: CDR1 SNHLY and CDR2 FYNNEI. The CDR3 sequence is 14 residues long. V shed 4 bases, J shed 5 bases, and the junction held 4 bases outside the gene matches.

The CDR3 nucleotides read TGTGCCAGCAGGTGGACAGGGCGGACCGGGGAGCTGTTTTTT. Translating it yields CASRWTGRTGELFF. The V and J genes are TRBV6-5 and TRBJ2-2, with 8 bases that match TRBD1. V trimming: 6 bases; J trimming: 5 bases; junction bases outside the gene matches: 5. Germline V gene data show CDR1 as MNHEY and CDR2 as SVGAGI. The CDR3 covers 14 residues.

The chain joins TRBV11-2 to TRBJ2-1; D gene unclear. Germline-derived CDR1 and CDR2 are SGHAT and FQNNGV. The germline V and J ends were trimmed by 5 bases and 1 base, with 6 bases remaining between them. This CDR3 region has 13 residues. The CDR3 coding sequence is TGTGCCAGCAGCGCCGGTTCCTACAATGAGCAGTTCTTC. Translated: CASSAGSYNEQFF.

This clone was seen only a few times. V and J are TRBV19 and TRBJ2-7, with D perhaps TRBD1 (6 bases). This CDR3 is built from 15 residues. The V gene's germline CDR1 is LNHDA and CDR2 SQIVND (reference sequence). The ends were cut back, 2 bases at V and 0 bases at J, with 11 bases in the middle. The CDR3 nucleotides are TGTGCCAGTAGTATATCCGCAGGGGACTCCTACGAGCAGTACGTC. It encodes CASSISAGDSYEQYV.

The chain combines TRBV30 with TRBJ2-3; 8 bases map to TRBD2. Germline CDR1 and CDR2: GTSNPN and SVGIG (reference sequence). J gave up 6 bases and V 0 bases, and 5 bases lay outside the gene matches. The CDR3 is 14 amino acids. In DNA, the CDR3 is TGTGCCTGGAGTGTAGGGACTAGTGGGGATACGCAGTATTTT. As protein: CAWSVGTSGDTQYF. Combining the CDR3 with reference TRBV30 and TRBJ2-3 gives the whole variable domain SQTIHQWPATLVQPVGSPLSLECTVEGTSNPNLYWYRQAAGRGLQLLFYSVGIGQISSEVPQNLSASRPQDRQFILSSKKLLLSDSGFYLCAWSVGTSGDTQYFGPGTRLTVL.

The gene calls are TRBV7-8 and TRBJ2-5, with D possibly matching TRBD2 (6 bases). CDR1 and CDR2 (germline): SGHVS, FQNEAQ. Deletions cut 5 bases from V and 5 bases from J, with 12 bases between. The CDR3 loop spans 13 amino acids. In DNA form, the CDR3 reads TGTGCCAGCAGCCTAACGCGGGGTGAGACCCAGTACTTC. Translating it yields CASSLTRGETQYF.

The chain links TRBV3-1 (or the pseudogene TRBV3-2) to TRBJ2-7; unclear D gene. Germline CDR1 and CDR2: LGHDT and YNNKEL (reference sequence). The CDR3 totals 14 residues. Trimming stripped 4 bases from V and 5 bases from J, with 15 bases between. The CDR3 DNA sequence: TGTGCCAGCAGCCCTTCCCCCGTGGGCGACGAGCAGTACTTC. Residues: CASSPSPVGDEQYF.

The chain recombines TRBV2 with TRBJ2-6, with D uncertain. The germline CDR1 and CDR2 sequences are SNHLY and FYNNEI. Trimming took 5 bases from V and 4 from J, leaving 12 bases between them. This CDR3 comprises 15 residues. CDR3 loop: CASSSFLGGANVLTF. CDR3 nucleotide sequence: TGTGCCAGCAGTTCGTTCCTGGGCGGGGCCAACGTCCTGACTTTC. The full variable domain, with the rest looked up from reference TRBV2 and TRBJ2-6, is EPEVTQTPSHQVTQMGQEVILRCVPISNHLYFYWYRQILGQKVEFLVSFYNNEISEKSEIFDDQFSVERPDGSNFTLKIRSTKLEDSAMYFCASSSFLGGANVLTFGAGSRLTVL.

This clone was detected many times. This rearrangement joins TRBV5-1 to TRBJ2-7; tentative D call: TRBD1 (6 bases). The germline CDR1 and CDR2 sequences are SGHRS and YFSETQ. Trimming stripped 0 bases from V and 5 bases from J, with 12 bases between. There are 14 residues in the CDR3. The CDR3 sequence is CASSLAAGVDEQYF. DNA of the CDR3: TGCGCCAGCAGCTTGGCGGCAGGGGTTGACGAGCAGTACTTC.

A remark on this clone: The sample contains more than one DNA sequence encoding this CDR3. The chain couples TRBV27 to TRBJ2-7; perhaps TRBD1 as D (6 bases). Per germline, CDR1 MNHEY and CDR2 SMNVEV (reference sequence). The V end was cut by 3 bases, the J end by 2 bases, with 8 bases between. The length of the CDR3 is 13 residues. The CDR3 here is CASSFQGPYEQYF. The CDR3 bases are TGTGCCAGCAGTTTCCAGGGGCCCTACGAGCAGTACTTC.